The 27 T cell receptor beta chains given below trace back to one sample, sequenced in a study of early T cells in non-severe SARS-CoV-2 infection. TCRdb independently ran MiXCR on the 5' RACE reads; one entry per CDR3 protein. The table lists about 60,000 distinct CDR3 sequences, roughly 18% of them singletons. The starting material was whole blood, obtained at baseline. Every receptor here comes from an adult who was a healthcare worker with PCR-confirmed SARS-CoV-2 infection or an uninfected control (not recorded which).

This clonotype was observed at least ten times. The rearrangement uses TRBV5-6 and TRBJ2-7, with D uncertain. Between the trimmed V and J ends, which lost 4 bases and 1 base, there was a span of 12 bases. Germline assignment: CDR1 SGHDT and CDR2 YYEEEE. CDR3 length: 14 residues. The CDR3 reads CASSLMTDSYEQYF. The CDR3 DNA follows: TGTGCCAGCAGCCTCATGACTGATTCCTACGAGCAGTACTTC. Together with reference TRBV5-6 and TRBJ2-7, the CDR3 gives the full variable domain: DAGVTQSPTHLIKTRGQQVTLRCSPKSGHDTVSWYQQALGQGPQFIFQYYEEEERQRGNFPDRFSGHQFPNYSSELNVNALLLGDSALYLCASSLMTDSYEQYFGPGTRLTVT.

This clonotype was observed a few times. The rearrangement links TRBV20-1 to TRBJ1-2, with D possibly being TRBD1 (5 bases). Trimming took 2 bases from V and 3 from J, leaving 7 bases between them. This CDR3 has 12 residues. CDR1 and CDR2 from the germline V gene are DFQATT and SNEGSKA (reference sequence). The CDR3 here is CSARLQDYGYTF. The CDR3 region has the DNA TGCAGTGCTAGATTACAGGACTATGGCTACACCTTC.

This clonotype has only a few counts. The chain employs TRBV3-1 and TRBJ1-1; D gene uncertain. In germline, CDR1 is LGHDT, CDR2 YNNKEL (reference sequence). V was clipped by 6 bases and J by 2 bases, with 10 bases between them. The CDR3 loop spans 13 amino acids. DNA of the CDR3: TGTGCCAGCAGTTACGGGCCTAACACTGAAGCTTTCTTT. Protein sequence: CASSYGPNTEAFF. The complete variable domain, with remaining parts taken from reference TRBV3-1 and TRBJ1-1, reads DTAVSQTPKYLVTQMGNDKSIKCEQNLGHDTMYWYKQDSKKFLKIMFSYNNKELIINETVPNRFSPKSPDKAHLNLHINSLELGDSAVYFCASSYGPNTEAFFGQGTRLTVV.

This clonotype appeared a few times. The J gene is TRBJ2-6, the V gene TRBV6-1; 8 bases agree with TRBD2. This CDR3 contains 16 residues. Germline trimming cut 3 bases from V and 2 bases from J; bases unmatched to any gene: 3. Germline V lookup: CDR1 MNHNS, CDR2 SASEGT. Here the CDR3 reads CASSERGATGANVLTF. In DNA form, the CDR3 reads TGTGCCAGCAGTGAGCGGGGGGCAACTGGGGCCAACGTCCTGACTTTC.

This clonotype was detected a few times. The rearrangement joins TRBV7-2 to TRBJ2-7, with TRBD2 matching 11 bases. After removal of 1 base from V and 5 bases from J, the junction contained 7 bases not matched to a gene. Germline V gives CDR1 SGHTA, CDR2 FQGNSA. The CDR3 consists of 16 residues. The CDR3 sequence: CASSLVASGRWDEQYF. In nucleotides, the CDR3 is TGTGCCAGCAGCTTAGTTGCTAGCGGGAGGTGGGACGAGCAGTACTTC.

This clonotype appeared a few times. The rearrangement links TRBV10-3 to TRBJ2-5; 8 nucleotides align to TRBD1. The ends lost 8 bases at V and 5 bases at J; junction bases unmatched: 10. The CDR3 extends over 14 amino acids. CDR1 is ENHRY, CDR2 SYGVKD, per germline. The CDR3 here is CAISTTGVGETQYF. CDR3 in DNA: TGTGCCATCTCGACGACAGGGGTTGGCGAGACCCAGTACTTC.

The chain joins TRBV10-3 to TRBJ2-7; 11 nucleotides match TRBD2. CDR3 size: 17 residues. Per germline, CDR1 ENHRY and CDR2 SYGVKD. The V segment lost 2 bases and the J segment 1 base; nucleotides outside the gene matches: 7. The CDR3 spells CAISELAGGLRSYEQYF. CDR3 nucleotide sequence: TGTGCCATCAGTGAGCTAGCGGGGGGCCTTCGTTCCTACGAGCAGTACTTC.

This clonotype was observed at least ten times. In DNA form, the CDR3 reads TGCAGTGCTAGAGATCCGCCTAGCGGAGGCGAGGGCACAGATACGCAGTATTTT. It codes for CSARDPPSGGEGTDTQYF. The genes are TRBV20-1 and TRBJ2-3, with 7 bases lining up with TRBD2. Germline V gives CDR1 DFQATT, CDR2 SNEGSKA (reference sequence). V dropped 0 bases and J dropped 1; count of bases not matched to a gene: 13. The CDR3 spans 18 residues.

The chain employs TRBV28 and TRBJ2-3; D unresolved. The CDR3 extends over 16 amino acids. Germline values: CDR1 MDHEN, CDR2 SYDVKM. V was shortened by 3 bases and J by 4 bases, with 17 bases between the two germline ends. CDR3: CASSFPAVIQSDTQYF. In DNA form, the CDR3 reads TGTGCCAGCAGTTTTCCGGCAGTAATCCAGTCAGATACGCAGTATTTT.

This clonotype has just a few counts. The V call is TRBV6-2 or TRBV6-3, the J call TRBJ2-2, with unresolved D. The CDR3 has 14 residues. CDR1 is MNHEY and CDR2 is SVGEGT in the germline V gene. V was cut by 0 bases and J by 7 bases, with 9 bases left in between. CDR3 sequence: CASSYSSSLGELFF. The CDR3 nucleotides read TGTGCCAGCAGTTACTCGTCTTCTCTCGGGGAGCTGTTTTTT.

This clonotype was detected a few times. The genes are TRBV7-9 and TRBJ2-6; possibly TRBD2 for D (6 bases). Per the germline V gene, CDR1 is SEHNR and CDR2 is FQNEAQ (reference sequence). The V end was cut by 5 bases, the J end by 2 bases, with 13 bases between. The CDR3 is 16 residues long. The CDR3 DNA follows: TGTGCCAGCAGCCATTCGGGGGTGGCTGGGGCCAACGTCCTGACTTTC. Translation gives CASSHSGVAGANVLTF.

The J gene is TRBJ2-4, the V gene TRBV19, with TRBD2 as a possible D gene (6 bases). V dropped 3 bases and J dropped 2 bases, with 11 bases sitting between them. This CDR3 is built from 15 residues. Germline V lookup: CDR1 LNHDA, CDR2 SQIVND (reference sequence). The CDR3 DNA sequence: TGTGCCAGTAGTATGGGCGGGGCATCCAAAAACATTCAGTACTTC. It yields the protein CASSMGGASKNIQYF.

The chain combines TRBV10-2 with TRBJ2-2; D is ambiguous. The CDR3 is 16 amino acids. The germline gives CDR1 WSHSY, CDR2 SAAADI. V was trimmed by 2 bases and J by 0 bases, leaving 10 bases between them. CDR3 coding DNA: TGCGCCAGCAGTGAGGTCGACACTCCGAACACCGGGGAGCTGTTTTTT. This encodes CASSEVDTPNTGELFF.

V and J are TRBV10-3 and TRBJ1-3; 10 positions agree with TRBD1. Germline CDR1 is ENHRY and CDR2 is SYGVKD. V dropped 7 bases and J dropped 2; count of bases not matched to a gene: 5. This CDR3 has 15 residues. The CDR3 DNA reads TGTGCCATCAATCCCGGGACAGGGGCTGGAAACACCATATATTTT. It specifies CAINPGTGAGNTIYF.

This clonotype was detected a few times. V is TRBV10-3 and J is TRBJ1-1, with D possibly being TRBD1 (6 bases). Trimming took off 6 bases at V and 1 base at J, with 15 bases between the two ends. CDR3 length equals 15 residues. Germline V gives CDR1 ENHRY, CDR2 SYGVKD. The CDR3 here is CAIRGGYRTNTEAFF. The DNA for the CDR3 is TGTGCCATCAGAGGGGGGTACAGGACGAACACTGAAGCTTTCTTT.

V is TRBV20-1 and J is TRBJ1-5; weak D call: TRBD1 (6 bases). This CDR3 has 14 residues. CDR1 and CDR2 (germline): DFQATT, SNEGSKA (reference sequence). Trimming stripped 3 bases from V and 5 bases from J, with 14 bases between. CDR3 sequence (DNA): TGCAGTGCTAGTTCGTCCAGGGGCGATCAGCCCCAGCATTTT. As protein: CSASSSRGDQPQHF.

The sample holds many counts of this clonotype. This rearrangement joins TRBV20-1 to TRBJ1-4, with TRBD1 as a possible D gene (6 bases). This CDR3 has 14 residues. Germline V lookup: CDR1 DFQATT, CDR2 SNEGSKA (reference sequence). The V end was cut by 3 bases, the J end by 11 bases, with 19 bases between. Here the CDR3 reads CSAREAGDGAKLFF. As DNA, the CDR3 is TGCAGTGCTAGGGAGGCAGGGGATGGAGCGAAACTGTTTTTT.

V and J are TRBV6-1 and TRBJ2-7; 12 bases line up with TRBD2. The V gene end was trimmed by 8 bases and the J gene end by 4 bases; junction bases not matched to a gene: 3. The CDR3 sequence is 13 residues long. Germline V gives CDR1 MNHNS, CDR2 SASEGT. The CDR3 sequence is CASGLAGIYEQYF. CDR3 sequence (DNA): TGTGCCAGCGGACTAGCGGGAATTTACGAGCAGTACTTC.

The chain recombines TRBV27 with TRBJ2-7, with TRBD2 matching over 10 bases. CDR1 and CDR2 (germline): MNHEY, SMNVEV (reference sequence). CDR3 length equals 16 residues. V shed 6 bases, J shed 2 bases, and the junction held 10 bases outside the gene matches. The CDR3, as DNA: TGTGCCAGCAGCAGACGAACTAGCGGGACAACCTACGAGCAGTACTTC. This sequence encodes CASSRRTSGTTYEQYF.

The rearrangement joins TRBV2 to TRBJ2-7, with D possibly matching TRBD2 (5 bases). Germline CDR1 is SNHLY and CDR2 is FYNNEI. V was shortened by 0 bases and J by 1 base, with 13 bases between the two germline ends. This CDR3 has 16 residues. The CDR3 is CASSEARAVRSYEQYF. CDR3 DNA: TGTGCCAGCAGTGAAGCGAGGGCAGTAAGGTCCTACGAGCAGTACTTC.

This clonotype occurred a few times. V usage is TRBV20-1 and J usage is TRBJ2-2; no definite D call. This CDR3 region has 12 residues. V lost 0 bases and J 7 bases, leaving 6 bases between the germline ends. Per the germline V gene, CDR1 is DFQATT and CDR2 is SNEGSKA (reference sequence). CDR3 sequence reads: CSARDLNGELFF. The DNA for the CDR3 is TGCAGTGCTAGAGATTTAAACGGGGAGCTGTTTTTT.

V and J are TRBV20-1 and TRBJ2-7; D is ambiguous. Trimming left V 6 bases short and J 1 base short, with 10 bases between. The CDR3 consists of 12 residues. Germline V gives CDR1 DFQATT, CDR2 SNEGSKA (reference sequence). CDR3 bases: TGCAGTGCAGCCGTGGGGTCCTACGAGCAGTACTTC. This sequence encodes CSAAVGSYEQYF.

This chain links TRBV5-1 with TRBJ1-1; 8 bases line up with TRBD1. Germline V CDR1 and CDR2: SGHRS, YFSETQ. The V gene end was trimmed by 4 bases and the J gene end by 8 bases; junction bases not matched to a gene: 7. The CDR3 totals 13 residues. The CDR3 sequence is CASSEQGGREAFF. The CDR3 nucleotides are TGCGCCAGCAGCGAACAGGGGGGCCGAGAAGCTTTCTTT.

The table lists this clonotype with many counts. The chain is built from TRBV7-2 and TRBJ1-6; D gene unclear. The V gene lost 3 bases and the J gene lost 14 bases, with 20 bases spanning the gap. Germline V lookup: CDR1 SGHTA, CDR2 FQGNSA. The CDR3 is 15 residues long. For the CDR3, the DNA is TGTGCCAGCAGCTTCCGGGTCAGAGCTGATTCGGCCCTCCACTTT. It translates to CASSFRVRADSALHF.

The chain has TRBV5-1 and TRBJ2-1; D could derive from TRBD1 or TRBD2 (5 bases each). CDR3 length equals 15 residues. The germline V gene has CDR1 SGHRS and CDR2 YFSETQ. The V and J ends lost 4 bases and 0 bases respectively, with 11 bases between them. CDR3 region: CASSVGTASYNEQFF. CDR3 DNA: TGCGCCAGCAGCGTGGGGACGGCCTCCTACAATGAGCAGTTCTTC.

This clonotype has a handful of counts. The V call is TRBV7-9, the J call TRBJ2-7, with 7 bases matching TRBD2. CDR3 size: 14 residues. Germline V lookup: CDR1 SEHNR, CDR2 FQNEAQ (reference sequence). J gave up 2 bases and V 1 base, and 2 bases lay outside the gene matches. The CDR3 reads CASSLGGSAYEQYF. The CDR3 DNA is TGTGCCAGCAGCTTAGGCGGGAGCGCCTACGAGCAGTACTTC.

This chain links TRBV6-1 with TRBJ2-7, with a possible D match to TRBD2 (5 bases). The CDR3 is made up of 13 amino acids. Germline CDR1 and CDR2: MNHNS and SASEGT. V lost 5 bases and J 5 bases, leaving 13 bases between the germline ends. CDR3 loop: CASSSNTRDEQYF. The CDR3 region has the DNA TGTGCCAGCAGTTCAAACACGAGGGACGAGCAGTACTTC.